This T cell receptor (beta chain) was sequenced during a study of neurological immune-mediated disorders (dated by TCRdb to about 2019). Background for the entire study: Using UMI-based sequencing, the study compared peripheral blood TCR-beta repertoires from patients with HTLV-I-associated myelopathy (HAM/TSP), patients with multiple sclerosis, and healthy controls. Of the 68 subjects in the cohort, some 15 were HAM/TSP patients, roughly 35 were multiple sclerosis patients, and around 20 were healthy controls. Alongside PBMC samples, the set of around 99 TCR-beta libraries contained longitudinal samples, technical triplicates, and paired CD4+ and CD8+ T-cell subsets that had been sorted. Broad study findings and their caveats: TCR clonal expansion was highest in HAM/TSP patients and lowest in MS patients, with MS patients falling below even healthy controls. No identical CDR3 amino acid sequences were shared among expanded clones across subjects, suggesting private TCR-beta repertoires in all groups.

To synthesize cDNA, template-switch 5'RACE was performed with a primer carrying a 10-nucleotide random unique molecular identifier so that each TCR transcript was tagged. Over 160 million TCR-beta sequences, covering 15-18 subjects, were produced in each sequencing run. The RNeasy kit was used for extraction of total RNA. Using the KAPA Real-time Library Amplification kit, TCR-beta VDJ regions were amplified with primers for the TCR constant region and the 5'RACE anchor. Sample indexes and Illumina adaptors were added in a first PCR, and a second PCR then increased library yield. The roughly 650 bp TCR product was size-selected on a 2% E-gel SizeSelection system after Ampure bead purification. Before pooling, library quality was assessed on a Bioanalyzer, concentration was determined with Qubit, and library quantification was performed with the Kapa Library Quantification kit. An Illumina HiSeq 2500 sequenced the libraries paired-end 2 x 150 bp. To increase sequence diversity, roughly 24-32% phiX was spiked into each library pool. The authors' analysis ran thus. The quality-filtered reads were processed with the UMI-based MiGEC pipeline, whose error correction step removed more than 80% of the raw TCR sequences. IMGT germline references were used for aligning VDJ genes, and each clonotype was defined as a unique CDR3 amino acid sequence together with its V-J genes. Clonal expansion, Shannon diversity and CDR3 relatedness (CalcPairwiseDistances, ClusterSamples) were evaluated with VDJtools, and phylogenetic trees were built with CLCbio workbench. Using coefficient-of-variation modelling across technical triplicates, the study counted a clone as expanded if it had at least 8 unique UMIs. The raw public data were reprocessed by TCRdb itself: fastp quality trimming at Q25, MiXCR clonotype calling, in-frame beta chains only. One record per CDR3 amino acid sequence lists the most common genes and DNA. The V and J calls follow TCRdb's processing rather than the paper's. Across this sample there are roughly 80,000 distinct CDR3 sequences, with 10% seen only once. Of the sample, about 1.7% is held by the ten largest clones.

The healthy controls were volunteers from blood banks in Maryland, USA. For unsorted PBMC libraries, 2 million PBMCs were used after storage in RNAlater at -80 degrees C until RNA extraction. Peripheral blood underwent Ficoll-Hypaque density gradient centrifugation to isolate PBMCs, which were then cryopreserved in liquid nitrogen. This clonotype was picked up many times. Its antigen has not been determined. No qualities accompany the bases; no much larger clone lies one base away. The junction carries 13 bases between V and J, which are trimmed by 6 bases and 7 bases respectively. According to the germline V gene (reference sequence), CDR1 reads DFQATT and CDR2 reads SNEGSKA. From cysteine to phenylalanine, the CDR3 is 12 amino acids long. Kept here is only the CDR3 DNA, which spans 36 bases and is read in frame from base 1.

The V and J genes are TRBV20-1 and TRBJ2-4; no D gene call is confident. What was sequenced was PBMCs. This TCR was sampled from a man aged 40-55 years in good health. The bases are TGCAGTGCGACACGGACCAGCAACATTCAGTACTTC. Translated, this gives CSATRTSNIQYF.